The present T cell receptor beta chain was sequenced within a study of T cell changes during pregnancy in multiple sclerosis. V lost 5 bases and J lost 0, with 14 bases in between. The CDR3 sequence is 16 residues long. The germline gives CDR1 SGHTA, CDR2 FQGNSA. The protocol was immunoSEQ multiplex PCR, while the TCRdb copy is restricted to in-frame clones and leaves out a portion. The sample contains fewer than 50,000 clones, 88% of which appear only once. The clonotype was recovered from a female donor with multiple sclerosis, enrolled in a pregnancy study. The specimen comprised CD8+ T cells from peripheral blood mononuclear cells, sampled in the third trimester of pregnancy. V usage is TRBV7-2 and J usage is TRBJ2-1; maybe TRBD2 (5 bases). The CDR3 DNA sequence: TGTGCCAGCAGCCCCGGGGTTTTAAGCTCCTACAATGAGCAGTTCTTC. Translation: CASSPGVLSSYNEQFF.